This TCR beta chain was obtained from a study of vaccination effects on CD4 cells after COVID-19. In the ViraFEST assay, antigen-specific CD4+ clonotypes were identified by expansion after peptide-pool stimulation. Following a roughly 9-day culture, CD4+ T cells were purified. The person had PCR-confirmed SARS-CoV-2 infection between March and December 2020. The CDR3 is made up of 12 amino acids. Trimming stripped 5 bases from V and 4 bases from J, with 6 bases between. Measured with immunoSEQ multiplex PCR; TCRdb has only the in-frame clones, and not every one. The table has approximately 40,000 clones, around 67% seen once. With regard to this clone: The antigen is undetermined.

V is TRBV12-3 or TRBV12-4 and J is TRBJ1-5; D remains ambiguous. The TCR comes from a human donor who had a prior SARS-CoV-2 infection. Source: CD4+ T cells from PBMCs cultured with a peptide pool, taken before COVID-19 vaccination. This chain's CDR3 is CASSDANQPQHF. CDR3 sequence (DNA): TGTGCCAGCAGTGACGCTAATCAGCCCCAGCATTTT.